This T cell receptor beta chain was retrieved from a study of T cells after yellow fever vaccination. Overall study findings and caveats: Clones from primary vaccination mostly reappeared after the booster (approximately 95% CD4, about 88% CD8). Abundant bulk-population clonotypes could contaminate the FACS-sorted repertoires. Weaker, the secondary response had a peak occurring faster, on day 5 versus 15.

Germline V gene lookup returns CDR1 DFQATT and CDR2 SNEGSKA (reference sequence). Deletions cut 6 bases from V and 4 bases from J, with 12 bases between. The CDR3 consists of 12 residues. The sample holds a few counts of this clonotype. No antigen is known for it. Synthesis of TCR cDNA relied on 5'RACE template switching, which attached a universal primer site and UMIs. Via MiXCR, TCRdb re-called the 5' RACE reads, giving one row per CDR3 protein. The data contain 400,000 to 450,000 distinct CDR3 sequences, approximately 19% of them seen just once; the ten biggest clones take up 15% to 20%. The sequences come from PBMCs, collected before the yellow fever booster vaccination. The origin of this receptor is a young man who received the YFV17D yellow fever vaccine. This rearrangement joins TRBV20-1 to TRBJ2-5; D is unresolved. CDR3 DNA sequence: TGCAGTGCACGGGCGAACGGAGAGACCCAGTACTTC. Translating gives CSARANGETQYF.